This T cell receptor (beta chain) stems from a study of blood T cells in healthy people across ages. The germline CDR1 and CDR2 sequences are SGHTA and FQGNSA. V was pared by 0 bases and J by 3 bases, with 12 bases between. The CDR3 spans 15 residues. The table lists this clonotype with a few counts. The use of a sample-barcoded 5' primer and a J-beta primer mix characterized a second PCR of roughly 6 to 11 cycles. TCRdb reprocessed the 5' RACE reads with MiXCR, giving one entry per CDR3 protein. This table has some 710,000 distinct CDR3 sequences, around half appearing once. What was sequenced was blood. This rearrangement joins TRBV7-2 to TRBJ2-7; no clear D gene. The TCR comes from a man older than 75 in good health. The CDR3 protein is CASSLASGRNYEQYF. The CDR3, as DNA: TGTGCCAGCAGCTTAGCGTCCGGACGCAACTACGAGCAGTACTTC.